The 5 T cell receptor beta chains below all came from one sample that was sequenced in a study of Graves' ophthalmopathy and Graves' hyperthyroidism. Investigators amplified TCR beta CDR3 regions from RNA transcripts. Second-round multiplex PCR followed a first-round RT-PCR using HTBI primers. TCRdb re-analysed the multiplex PCR reads in MiXCR, keeping a single row per CDR3 protein. The sample records hundreds of thousands of distinct CDR3 sequences, roughly 21% being singletons. Sequencing was carried out using peripheral blood. The receptors were gathered from a woman in her fifties or sixties with Graves' ophthalmopathy.

The rearrangement joins TRBV10-3 to TRBJ2-5; TRBD1 matches at 10 bases. Looked up from germline, CDR1 is ENHRY and CDR2 is SYGVKD. V lost 10 bases, J lost 0 bases, and 8 bases stayed unmatched. The CDR3 totals 15 residues. This CDR3 is CATNWGQGYQETQYF. As DNA, the CDR3 is TGTGCCACGAACTGGGGACAGGGGTACCAAGAGACCCAGTACTTC.

V usage is TRBV11-2 and J usage is TRBJ1-5; D unclear. Looked up from germline, CDR1 is SGHAT and CDR2 is FQNNGV. The CDR3 totals 14 residues. V lost 5 bases and J lost 6, with 14 bases in between. The CDR3 coding sequence is TGTGCCAGCAGCCGCGGGAGGGAGGGTCAGCCCCAGCATTTT. Translating gives CASSRGREGQPQHF.

At least ten counts were recorded for this clonotype. The chain recombines TRBV30 with TRBJ1-1; 9 bases line up with TRBD1. This CDR3 has 14 residues. The germline V gene has CDR1 GTSNPN and CDR2 SVGIG (reference sequence). J gave up 5 bases and V 4 bases, and 8 bases lay outside the gene matches. CDR3 amino acids: CAWIPGQGWTEAFF. The CDR3, as DNA: TGTGCCTGGATCCCCGGACAGGGGTGGACTGAAGCTTTCTTT.

This clonotype was recorded many times. The chain is built from TRBV29-1 and TRBJ2-6, with unresolved D. This CDR3 region has 11 residues. Germline V CDR1 and CDR2: SQVTM, ANQGSEA. V shed 7 bases and J shed 2 bases, with 3 bases lying between them. CDR3 amino acids: CSAAGANVLTF. In DNA form, the CDR3 reads TGCAGCGCTGCTGGGGCCAACGTCCTGACTTTC.

Ten or more counts support this clonotype. This chain links TRBV7-2 with TRBJ1-2; perhaps TRBD1 as D (6 bases). Germline V gives CDR1 SGHTA, CDR2 FQGNSA. The CDR3 is 15 residues long. Trimming removed 5 bases from V and 4 bases from J, with 17 bases in between. CDR3 sequence (DNA): TGTGCCAGCAGCAAACAAGGACAGCAGGGCTATGGCTACACCTTC. Its protein is CASSKQGQQGYGYTF.